This is a list of T cell receptor beta chains from one sample in a study of blood T cell repertoires in COVID-19. Generated by immunoSEQ multiplex PCR, the TCRdb table keeps only in-frame clones and is missing some. The sample carries about 160,000 clones, 82% recorded once. What was sequenced was PBMCs or T cells enriched from blood (not recorded which). Source of these receptors: a man between 60 and 70 years old who had recovered from COVID-19. Each CDR3 is given with its conserved first and last residue. The D gene is left open where the match is weak. Size tells how often a clone was seen (once, few, many) or the class of an expanded clone, and some rows leave it out.

size,V,J,D,DNA,CDR3
few,TRBV5-1,TRBJ1-2,NA,TGCGCCAGCAGCTCTAATCTTGCAGGGATCGATGGCTACACCTTC,CASSSNLAGIDGYTF
NA,TRBV11-2,TRBJ1-6,NA,TGTGCCAGCAGTCGGACACGAACCGGCGGTTCACCCCTCCACTTT,CASSRTRTGGSPLHF
NA,TRBV5-1,TRBJ1-1,TRBD1,TGCGCCAGCAGCTTGACCGGGACAGGGGGCACTGAAGCTTTCTTT,CASSLTGTGGTEAFF
NA,TRBV7-2,TRBJ1-2,NA,TGTGCCAGCAGCTTAGAATCCGGCAGAGGTATTGGATACACCTTC,CASSLESGRGIGYTF
NA,TRBV10-3,TRBJ1-4,TRBD1,TGTGCCATCAGGGGGGACAGGGGTGAAAAACTGTTTTTT,CAIRGDRGEKLFF
NA,TRBV11-2,TRBJ2-2,TRBD2,TGTGCCAGCAGCTTTAGCGGGAGTTGGTCCGGGGAGCTGTTTTTT,CASSFSGSWSGELFF
NA,TRBV7-9,TRBJ1-1,NA,TGTGCCAGCAGCAGAACCAGGACTGAAGCTTTCTTT,CASSRTRTEAFF
NA,TRBV6-1,TRBJ2-1,TRBD1,TGTGCCAGCAGTGGGGTAGTGGGACAGGGTTACAATGAGCAGTTCTTC,CASSGVVGQGYNEQFF
NA,TRBV3-1/TRBV3-2,TRBJ2-7,NA,TGTGCCAGCAGCCTGCAAGTGGGGGGGCCGTACGAGCAGTACTTC,CASSLQVGGPYEQYF
NA,TRBV7-9,TRBJ1-1,NA,TGTGCCAGCAGCTCCCCGACAGGAGAGAACACTGAAGCTTTCTTT,CASSSPTGENTEAFF
NA,TRBV30,TRBJ2-7,TRBD1,TGTGCCTGGAGTGTAGGGGGCTGGGAGCAGTACTTC,CAWSVGGWEQYF
NA,TRBV4-2,TRBJ2-1,NA,TGTGCCAGCAGCCAAGAGTCCCGAGGAGGCAATGAGCAGTTCTTC,CASSQESRGGNEQFF